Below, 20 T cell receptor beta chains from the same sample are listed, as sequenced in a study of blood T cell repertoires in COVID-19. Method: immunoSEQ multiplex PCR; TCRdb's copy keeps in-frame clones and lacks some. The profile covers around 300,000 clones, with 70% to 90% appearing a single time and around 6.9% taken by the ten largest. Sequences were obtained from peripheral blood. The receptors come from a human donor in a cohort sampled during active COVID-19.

The CDR3 is CASSPLVLGEQYF. The CDR3 nucleotides read TGTGCCAGCAGCCCCCTAGTATTAGGCGAGCAGTACTTC. The rearrangement links TRBV5-6 to TRBJ2-7; D gene unclear. Germline CDR1 and CDR2: SGHDT and YYEEEE. This CDR3 region has 13 residues. V shed 4 bases and J shed 6 bases, with 14 bases lying between them.

The CDR3 sequence is CASSGQGGDGYTF. CDR3 nucleotides: TGTGCCAGCAGCGGACAGGGGGGTGATGGCTACACCTTC. This sequence joins TRBV9 and TRBJ1-2, with 9 positions matching TRBD1. This CDR3 spans 13 amino acids. Per germline, CDR1 SGDLS and CDR2 YYNGEE. V was pared by 3 bases and J by 6 bases, with 3 bases of the junction left unmatched.

CDR3 bases: TGCGCCAGCAGCCAACTTTCACTTAATAATTCACCCCTCCACTTT. Protein product: CASSQLSLNNSPLHF. This chain uses TRBV4-1 with TRBJ1-6; D remains ambiguous. This CDR3 contains 15 residues. The germline V gene has CDR1 MGHRA and CDR2 YSYEKL. Trimming left V 2 bases short and J 5 bases short, with 10 bases between.

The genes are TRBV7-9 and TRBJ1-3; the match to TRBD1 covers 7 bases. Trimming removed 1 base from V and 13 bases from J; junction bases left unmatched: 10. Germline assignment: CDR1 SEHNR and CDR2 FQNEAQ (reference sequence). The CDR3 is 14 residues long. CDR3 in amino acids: CASSLDRDSAGIYF. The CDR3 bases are TGTGCCAGCAGCTTAGATAGGGACAGTGCCGGGATATATTTT.

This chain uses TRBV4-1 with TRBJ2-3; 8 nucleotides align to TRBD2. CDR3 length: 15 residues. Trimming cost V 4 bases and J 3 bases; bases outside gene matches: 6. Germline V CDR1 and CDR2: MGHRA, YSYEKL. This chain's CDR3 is CASSPRGGKTDTQYF. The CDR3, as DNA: TGCGCCAGCAGCCCTCGGGGGGGAAAAACAGATACGCAGTATTTT.

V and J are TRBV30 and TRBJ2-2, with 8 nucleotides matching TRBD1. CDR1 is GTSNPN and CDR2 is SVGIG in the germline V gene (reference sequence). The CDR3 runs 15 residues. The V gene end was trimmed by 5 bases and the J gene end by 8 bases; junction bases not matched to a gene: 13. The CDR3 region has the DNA TGTGCCTGGTTAGCTTGGGACAGGCCTTCTGGGGAGCTGTTTTTT. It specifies CAWLAWDRPSGELFF.

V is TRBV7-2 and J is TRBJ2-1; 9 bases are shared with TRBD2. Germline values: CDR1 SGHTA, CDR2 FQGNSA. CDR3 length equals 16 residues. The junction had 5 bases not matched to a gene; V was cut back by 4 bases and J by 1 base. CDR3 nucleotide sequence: TGTGCCAGCAGCTATAAGCGGGGGGAATCCTACAATGAGCAGTTCTTC. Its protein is CASSYKRGESYNEQFF.

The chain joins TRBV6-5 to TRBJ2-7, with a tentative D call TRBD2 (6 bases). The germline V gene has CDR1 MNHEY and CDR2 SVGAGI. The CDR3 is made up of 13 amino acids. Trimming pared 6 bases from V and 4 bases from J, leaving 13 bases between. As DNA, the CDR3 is TGTGCCAGCAGGGGAGGCCTCTTATACGAGCAGTACTTC. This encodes CASRGGLLYEQYF.

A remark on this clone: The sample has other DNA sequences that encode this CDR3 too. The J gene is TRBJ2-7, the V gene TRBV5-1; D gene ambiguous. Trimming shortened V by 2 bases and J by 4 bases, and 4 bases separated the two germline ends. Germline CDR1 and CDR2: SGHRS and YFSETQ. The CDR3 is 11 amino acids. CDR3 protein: CASSFGYEQYF. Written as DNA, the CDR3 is TGCGCCAGCAGCTTCGGGTACGAGCAGTACTTC.

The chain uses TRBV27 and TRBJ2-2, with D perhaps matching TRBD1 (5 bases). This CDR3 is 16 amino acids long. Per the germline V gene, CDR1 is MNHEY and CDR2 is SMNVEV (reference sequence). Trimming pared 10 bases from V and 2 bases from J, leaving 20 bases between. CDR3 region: CATRKGRGQNTGELFF. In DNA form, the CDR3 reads TGTGCCACAAGGAAGGGCCGCGGACAAAACACCGGGGAGCTGTTTTTT.

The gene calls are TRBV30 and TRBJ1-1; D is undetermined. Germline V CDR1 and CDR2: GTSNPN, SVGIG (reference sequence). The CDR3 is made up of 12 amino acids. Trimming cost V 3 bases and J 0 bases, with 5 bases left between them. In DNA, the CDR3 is TGTGCCTGGAGATCGGTGAACACTGAAGCTTTCTTT. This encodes CAWRSVNTEAFF.

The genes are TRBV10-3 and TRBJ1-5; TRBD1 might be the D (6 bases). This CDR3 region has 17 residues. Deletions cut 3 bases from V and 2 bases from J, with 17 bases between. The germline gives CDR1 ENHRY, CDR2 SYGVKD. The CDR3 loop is CAISERQAVGGNQPQHF. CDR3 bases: TGTGCCATCAGTGAAAGACAGGCAGTCGGAGGCAATCAGCCCCAGCATTTT.

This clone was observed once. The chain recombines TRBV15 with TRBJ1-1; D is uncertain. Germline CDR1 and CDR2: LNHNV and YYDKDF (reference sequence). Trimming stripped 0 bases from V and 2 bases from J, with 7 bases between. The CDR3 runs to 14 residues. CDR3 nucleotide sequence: TGTGCCACCAGCAGAGATTTCTCCAACACTGAAGCTTTCTTT. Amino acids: CATSRDFSNTEAFF.

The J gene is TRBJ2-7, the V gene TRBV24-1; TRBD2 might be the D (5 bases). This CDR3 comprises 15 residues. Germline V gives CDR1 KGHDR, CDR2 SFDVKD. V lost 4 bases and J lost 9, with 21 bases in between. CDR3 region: CATSDPSTSLRGQYF. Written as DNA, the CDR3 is TGTGCCACCAGTGACCCTTCAACTAGTCTACGAGGGCAGTACTTC.

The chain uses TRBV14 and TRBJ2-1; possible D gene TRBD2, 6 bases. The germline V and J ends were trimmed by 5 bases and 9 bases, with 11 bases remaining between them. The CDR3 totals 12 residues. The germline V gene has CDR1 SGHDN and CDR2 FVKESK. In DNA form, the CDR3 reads TGTGCCAGCAGCATACTAGCTATTGAGCAGTTCTTC. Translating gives CASSILAIEQFF.

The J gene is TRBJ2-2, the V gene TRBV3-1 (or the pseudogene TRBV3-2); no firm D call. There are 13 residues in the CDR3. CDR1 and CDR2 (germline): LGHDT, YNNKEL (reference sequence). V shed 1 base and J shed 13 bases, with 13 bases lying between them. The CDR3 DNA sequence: TGTGCCAGCAGCCAAGGGAGTTGGTACGGGCTGTTTTTT. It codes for CASSQGSWYGLFF.

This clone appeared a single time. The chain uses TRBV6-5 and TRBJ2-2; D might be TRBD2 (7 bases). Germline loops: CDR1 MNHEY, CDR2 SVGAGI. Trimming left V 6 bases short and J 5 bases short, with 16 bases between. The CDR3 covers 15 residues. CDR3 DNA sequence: TGTGCCAGCAGCCCAAAGGGGGGGGGAACCGGGGAGCTGTTTTTT. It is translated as CASSPKGGGTGELFF.

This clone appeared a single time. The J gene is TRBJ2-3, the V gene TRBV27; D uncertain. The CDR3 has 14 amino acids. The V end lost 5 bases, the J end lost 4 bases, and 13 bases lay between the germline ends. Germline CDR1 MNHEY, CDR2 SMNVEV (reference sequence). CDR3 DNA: TGTGCCAGCAGTATCGTGACTTCCTCAGATACGCAGTATTTT. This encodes CASSIVTSSDTQYF.

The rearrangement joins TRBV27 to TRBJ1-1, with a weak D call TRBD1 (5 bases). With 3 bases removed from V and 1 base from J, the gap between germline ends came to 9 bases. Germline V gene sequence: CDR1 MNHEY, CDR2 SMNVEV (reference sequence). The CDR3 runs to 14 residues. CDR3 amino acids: CASSLQGRNTEAFF. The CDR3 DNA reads TGTGCCAGCAGTTTGCAGGGCAGGAACACTGAAGCTTTCTTT.

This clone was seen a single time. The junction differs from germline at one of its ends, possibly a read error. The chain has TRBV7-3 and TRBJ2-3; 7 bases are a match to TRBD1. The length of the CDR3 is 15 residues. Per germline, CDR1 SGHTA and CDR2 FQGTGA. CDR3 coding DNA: TGTGCCAGCAGCATAACAGGGGCCTCCACAGATACGCAGTATTTT. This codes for CASSITGASTDTQYF. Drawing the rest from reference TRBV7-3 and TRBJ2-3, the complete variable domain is GAGVSQTPSNKVTEKGKYVELRCDPISGHTALYWYRQSLGQGPEFLIYFQGTGAADDSGLPNDRFFAVRPEGSVSTLKIQRTERGDSAVYLCASSITGASTDTQYFGPGTRLTVL.